A single sample is the source of the 22 T cell receptor beta chains below, sequenced in a study of blood T cell repertoires in COVID-19. Method: immunoSEQ multiplex PCR; TCRdb's copy keeps in-frame clones and lacks some. Among some 150,000 clones, 87% were seen once, and the ten largest hold 3% to 4.5%. The sequenced sample consisted of peripheral blood. All receptors derive from a man aged 18 to 29 with active or convalescent COVID-19.

The chain is built from TRBV11-2 and TRBJ1-2; D call uncertain. V lost 4 bases, J lost 3 bases, and 12 bases lay in between. Germline CDR1 SGHAT, CDR2 FQNNGV. The CDR3 is made up of 14 amino acids. In DNA form, the CDR3 reads TGTGCCAGCAGCTACCGGGGTTCTTACTATGGCTACACCTTC. This sequence encodes CASSYRGSYYGYTF.

This chain connects TRBV5-1 to TRBJ1-1, with D unclear. Germline V gives CDR1 SGHRS, CDR2 YFSETQ. Deletions cut 3 bases from V and 5 bases from J, with 14 bases between. The CDR3 is 14 residues long. The CDR3 DNA is TGCGCCAGCAGCTCAGAGGGCGTGTGGACTGAAGCTTTCTTT. Translated, it gives CASSSEGVWTEAFF.

V and J are TRBV29-1 and TRBJ2-5, with a possible D match to TRBD1 (5 bases). This CDR3 region has 12 residues. Looked up from germline, CDR1 is SQVTM and CDR2 is ANQGSEA. Trimming took 5 bases from V and 1 from J, leaving 8 bases between them. CDR3 sequence: CSVLRGQETQYF. The CDR3 DNA is TGCAGCGTTTTAAGGGGCCAAGAGACCCAGTACTTC.

Comments on this clone: Germline and junction disagree at one end, which may indicate a read error. The V gene is TRBV12-5, the J gene TRBJ2-2; 7 nucleotides align to TRBD2. Germline V lookup: CDR1 LGHNT, CDR2 FRNRAP. The CDR3 runs 19 residues. For the CDR3, the DNA is TGTGCTAGTGGTTTGGTCGTTCGGTATGCTAGCGGAGGGCACCGGGGAGCTGTTTTT. Protein product: CASGLVVRYASGGHRGAVF. The variable domain in full, completed from reference TRBV12-5 and TRBJ2-2, reads DARVTQTPRHKVTEMGQEVTMRCQPILGHNTVFWYRQTMMQGLELLAYFRNRAPLDDSGMPKDRFSAEMPDATLATLKIQPSEPRDSAVYFCASGLVVRYASGGHRGAVFGEGSRLTVL.

CDR3 sequence: CASSLYTGGPWNEQFF. The CDR3, as DNA: TGTGCCAGCAGCTTATACACGGGGGGGCCCTGGAATGAGCAGTTCTTC. The V gene is TRBV7-2, the J gene TRBJ2-1, with 8 positions matching TRBD2. Germline CDR1 is SGHTA and CDR2 is FQGNSA. The CDR3 has 16 amino acids. V gave up 2 bases and J gave up 7 bases; unmatched junction bases: 10.

CDR3: CASSLRGMDYGYTF. The CDR3 DNA is TGTGCCAGCAGCTTAAGAGGGATGGACTATGGCTACACCTTC. The V gene is TRBV7-9, the J gene TRBJ1-2; D is undetermined. V shed 2 bases and J shed 3 bases, with 10 bases lying between them. The CDR3 extends over 14 amino acids. Germline values: CDR1 SEHNR, CDR2 FQNEAQ (reference sequence).

The chain combines TRBV14 with TRBJ2-5, with TRBD2 matching over 10 bases. Trimming cost V 2 bases and J 5 bases; bases outside gene matches: 11. CDR3 length equals 17 residues. Germline lookup yields CDR1 SGHDN and CDR2 FVKESK. The CDR3: CASSQTTVSGGAETQYF. CDR3 DNA sequence: TGTGCCAGCAGCCAAACTACAGTGAGCGGGGGGGCTGAGACCCAGTACTTC.

This chain joins TRBV5-4 and TRBJ2-7, with 11 nucleotides matching TRBD2. The V and J ends lost 4 bases and 5 bases, in that order; junction bases with no gene match: 8. The length of the CDR3 is 15 residues. The germline V gene encodes CDR1 SGHNT and CDR2 YYREEE (reference sequence). The CDR3 nucleotides are TGTGCCAGCAGCGCCGGTGGTAGCGGGAGGGACGAGCAGTACTTC. This sequence encodes CASSAGGSGRDEQYF.

The J gene is TRBJ1-1, the V gene TRBV19; D unclear. V was trimmed by 3 bases and J by 3 bases, leaving 11 bases between them. The CDR3 has 14 residues. Germline V CDR1 and CDR2: LNHDA, SQIVND (reference sequence). CDR3 bases: TGTGCCAGTAGTATCCGGGTAACGGACACTGAAGCTTTCTTT. This translates into CASSIRVTDTEAFF.

The gene calls are TRBV7-2 and TRBJ1-2; D perhaps matches TRBD1 (5 bases). This CDR3 region has 13 residues. V lost 5 bases and J lost 5, with 12 bases in between. CDR1 and CDR2 (germline): SGHTA, FQGNSA. The CDR3 reads CASSPDSEYGYTF. The DNA of the CDR3 is TGTGCCAGCAGCCCTGACAGCGAGTATGGCTACACCTTC.

The CDR3: CSVELAGDETQYF. The CDR3 region has the DNA TGCAGCGTTGAACTAGCGGGAGACGAGACCCAGTACTTC. V gene TRBV29-1 combines with J gene TRBJ2-5, with 10 bases that match TRBD2. The germline CDR1 and CDR2 sequences are SQVTM and ANQGSEA. V gave up 2 bases and J gave up 5 bases; unmatched junction bases: 2. The CDR3 contains 13 residues.

V gene TRBV7-8 combines with J gene TRBJ2-2; D is ambiguous. The germline gives CDR1 SGHVS, CDR2 FQNEAQ. The V end lost 5 bases, the J end lost 3 bases, and 4 bases lay between the germline ends. The length of the CDR3 is 12 residues. In nucleotides, the CDR3 is TGTGCCAGCAGCCCTTACACCGGGGAGCTGTTTTTT. Amino acids: CASSPYTGELFF.

J is TRBJ1-6 and V is TRBV5-1, with 7 bases that match TRBD1. In germline, CDR1 is SGHRS, CDR2 YFSETQ. After removal of 2 bases from V and 7 bases from J, the junction contained 6 bases not matched to a gene. CDR3 length: 15 residues. CDR3 region: CASSFAGGENSPLHF. The CDR3, as DNA: TGCGCCAGCAGCTTCGCAGGGGGAGAGAATTCACCCCTCCACTTT.

The rearrangement joins TRBV3-1 (or the pseudogene TRBV3-2) to TRBJ1-3, with D perhaps matching TRBD1 (5 bases). Germline assignment: CDR1 LGHDT and CDR2 YNNKEL (reference sequence). The CDR3 has 14 residues. With 6 bases removed from V and 2 bases from J, the gap between germline ends came to 11 bases. The CDR3 DNA is TGTGCCAGCAGTAAAGGGGCCCCTGGAAACACCATATATTTT. Its translation is CASSKGAPGNTIYF.

CDR3 loop: CASSLATGFGANVLTF. The CDR3 nucleotides are TGCGCCAGCAGCTTGGCTACAGGTTTCGGGGCCAACGTCCTGACTTTC. V is TRBV5-1 and J is TRBJ2-6, with a tentative D call TRBD1 (5 bases). The CDR3 runs to 16 residues. Per the germline V gene, CDR1 is SGHRS and CDR2 is YFSETQ. Trimming cost V 0 bases and J 4 bases, with 11 bases left between them.

The chain employs TRBV7-9 and TRBJ2-7; no clear D gene. V was shortened by 3 bases and J by 4 bases, with 19 bases between the two germline ends. From germline, CDR1 is SEHNR and CDR2 FQNEAQ (reference sequence). The length of the CDR3 is 16 residues. CDR3 bases: TGTGCCAGCAGCTTTCTAGTCAGAATTAAGGAGTACGAGCAGTACGTC. This encodes CASSFLVRIKEYEQYV.

The chain carries TRBV11-2 and TRBJ1-3; 7 bases line up with TRBD1. The length of the CDR3 is 14 residues. The V segment lost 4 bases and the J segment 4 bases; nucleotides outside the gene matches: 4. CDR1 and CDR2 from the germline V gene are SGHAT and FQNNGV. CDR3 amino acids: CASSSSGQGNTIYF. CDR3 DNA: TGTGCCAGCAGCTCCTCGGGACAGGGAAACACCATATATTTT.

This sequence joins TRBV2 and TRBJ2-7; 7 nucleotides agree with TRBD1. CDR1 SNHLY and CDR2 FYNNEI come from the germline V gene. The CDR3 totals 13 residues. Unmatched junction bases numbered 2, after V lost 6 bases and J lost 0 bases. The CDR3 is CASRGDSSYEQYF. The CDR3 bases are TGTGCCAGCAGGGGGGACAGCTCCTACGAGCAGTACTTC.

This clone occurred once. The chain uses TRBV6-2 or TRBV6-3 and TRBJ2-1, with TRBD2 identical over 12 bases. CDR3 size: 15 residues. Germline assignment: CDR1 MNHEY and CDR2 SVGEGT. V lost 5 bases and J lost 5; bases outside the gene matches: 4. This CDR3 reads CASSPRLAGDNEQFF. The CDR3 DNA sequence: TGTGCCAGCAGTCCACGACTAGCGGGGGACAATGAGCAGTTCTTC.

In its sample, this clone was seen once. The junction departs from the called germline gene at one end, perhaps through a read error. The CDR3 spells CASSARQGVVNTEAFF. CDR3 sequence (DNA): TGTGCTAGCAGCGCCCGACAGGGAGTCGTGAACACTGAAGCTTTCTTT. The genes are TRBV7-8 and TRBJ1-1; 7 nucleotides line up with TRBD1. The CDR3 consists of 16 residues. CDR1 and CDR2 (germline): SGHVS, FQNEAQ.

The chain is built from TRBV28 and TRBJ1-1, with a weak D call TRBD1 (5 bases). The CDR3 extends over 14 amino acids. V lost 5 bases and J 0 bases, leaving 10 bases between the germline ends. CDR1 and CDR2 from the germline V gene are MDHEN and SYDVKM. This CDR3 is CASSVTVMNTEAFF. CDR3 DNA sequence: TGTGCCAGCAGTGTGACAGTGATGAACACTGAAGCTTTCTTT.

V and J are TRBV9 and TRBJ2-1, with 10 positions matching TRBD1. With 3 bases clipped from V and 8 bases from J, the junction kept 11 bases outside the gene matches. The CDR3 sequence is 16 residues long. Germline V CDR1 and CDR2: SGDLS, YYNGEE. The CDR3, as DNA: TGTGCCAGCAGCGCCCGACAGGGGGCCTATTTTGATGAGCAGTTCTTC. Its protein product is CASSARQGAYFDEQFF.